The clone carrying this TCR beta chain has more than one count but fewer than ten. Its specificity is not known. The entry originates in a study of T-cell memory formation after mild COVID-19. Study results and caveats: SARS-CoV-2 specificity of second-wave clones peaking day 37 was unconfirmed.

The CDR3 length is 17 residues. V lost 3 bases and J lost 0; bases outside the gene matches: 10. Germline V lookup: CDR1 ENHRY, CDR2 SYGVKD. The authors produced TCR alpha and TCR beta cDNA libraries with sample barcodes and UMIs by 5'RACE using constant-segment primers. TCRdb passed the 5' RACE reads through MiXCR, listing each CDR3 protein once. The data show 160,000 or so distinct CDR3 sequences, with less than 40% seen just once and more than 10% held by the top ten. The chain is built from TRBV10-3 and TRBJ1-1, with 7 bases lining up with TRBD1. Sequenced: PBMCs or a T cell subset sorted from them (not recorded which). The TCR was taken from an adult woman who had mild COVID-19 (a few samples of this study predate the infection). Cell type and time point are not known. The CDR3 reads CAISDPRQGRVNTEAFF. The CDR3, as DNA: TGTGCCATCAGTGATCCGAGACAGGGTAGGGTGAACACTGAAGCTTTCTTT.